This T cell receptor beta chain was captured by sequencing in a study of long-term antiretroviral therapy in people with HIV. Worth noting for this clone: Its antigen is not known.

Germline V gene lookup returns CDR1 SGHAT and CDR2 FQNNGV. V lost 3 bases and J 0 bases, leaving 6 bases between the germline ends. The CDR3 contains 14 residues. Run at survey level, the immunoSEQ assay was version v3.0. Sequenced by immunoSEQ multiplex PCR; TCRdb stores in-frame clones only, minus some. The sample has 15,000 to 20,000 clones, about 80% seen once; the top ten hold 6.5% to 8.5%. The study drew at least one pre-ART and at least two post-ART PBMC samples from every donor. General study findings and limits: Unavailable data included ART adherence, viral resistance and therapy changes (switches in treatment). Diversity increased after ART yet remained lower than in transplant donor controls. Repertoires from HIV showed CDR3 length ranges narrower than those of controls.

The sequence came from a young man with HIV. The source was unsorted PBMCs, collected 0.1 years after starting antiretroviral therapy. J is TRBJ2-1 and V is TRBV11-2; no firm D call. CDR3: CASSLAGSYNEQFF. CDR3 bases: TGTGCCAGCAGCTTGGCCGGCTCCTACAATGAGCAGTTCTTC.